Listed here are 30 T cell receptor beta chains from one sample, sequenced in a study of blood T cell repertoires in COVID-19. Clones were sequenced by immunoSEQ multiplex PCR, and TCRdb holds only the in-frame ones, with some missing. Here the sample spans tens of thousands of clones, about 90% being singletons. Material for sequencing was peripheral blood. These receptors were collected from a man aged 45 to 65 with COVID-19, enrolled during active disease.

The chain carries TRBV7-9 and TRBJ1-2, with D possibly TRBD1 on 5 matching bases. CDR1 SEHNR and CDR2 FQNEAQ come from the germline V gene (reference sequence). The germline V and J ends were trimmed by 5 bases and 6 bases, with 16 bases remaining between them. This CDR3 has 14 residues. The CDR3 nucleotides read TGTGCCAGCAGCCCAGGCGCGGGGACGGATGGCTACACCTTC. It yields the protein CASSPGAGTDGYTF.

CDR3 protein: CASSAGDREPRQPQHF. For the CDR3, the DNA is TGTGCCAGCAGCGCCGGGGACAGGGAACCTCGCCAGCCCCAGCATTTT. This chain connects TRBV9 to TRBJ1-5, with 9 bases aligning to TRBD1. V lost 3 bases and J lost 7; bases outside the gene matches: 11. This CDR3 region has 16 residues. Germline lookup yields CDR1 SGDLS and CDR2 YYNGEE. The complete variable domain, with remaining parts taken from reference TRBV9 and TRBJ1-5, reads DSGVTQTPKHLITATGQRVTLRCSPRSGDLSVYWYQQSLDQGLQFLIQYYNGEERAKGNILERFSAQQFPDLHSELNLSSLELGDSALYFCASSAGDREPRQPQHFGDGTRLSIL.

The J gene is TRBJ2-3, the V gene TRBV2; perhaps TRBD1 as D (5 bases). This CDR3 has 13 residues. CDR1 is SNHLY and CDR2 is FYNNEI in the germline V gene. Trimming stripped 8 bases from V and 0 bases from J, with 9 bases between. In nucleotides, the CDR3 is TGTGCCAGCTCTACAGGCAGCACAGATACGCAGTATTTT. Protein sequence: CASSTGSTDTQYF.

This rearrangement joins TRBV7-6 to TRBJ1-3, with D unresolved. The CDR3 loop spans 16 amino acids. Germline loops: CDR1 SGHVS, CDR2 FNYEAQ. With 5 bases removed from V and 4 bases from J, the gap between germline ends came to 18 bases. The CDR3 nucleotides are TGTGCCAGCAGCCCCGGCCGGCAGAGGGCCGGAAACACCATATATTTT. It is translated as CASSPGRQRAGNTIYF.

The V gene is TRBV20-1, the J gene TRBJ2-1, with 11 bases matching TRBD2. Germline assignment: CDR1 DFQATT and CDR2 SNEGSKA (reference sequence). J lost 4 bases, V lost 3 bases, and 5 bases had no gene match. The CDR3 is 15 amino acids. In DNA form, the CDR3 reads TGCAGTGCTAGTGTTAGCGGGGGGGATTACAATGAGCAGTTCTTC. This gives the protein CSASVSGGDYNEQFF.

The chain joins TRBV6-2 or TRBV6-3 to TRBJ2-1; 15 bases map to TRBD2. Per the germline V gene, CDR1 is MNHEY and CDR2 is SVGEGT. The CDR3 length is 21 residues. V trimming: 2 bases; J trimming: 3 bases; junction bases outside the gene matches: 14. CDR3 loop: CASSYGGFGTSGGKHYNEQFF. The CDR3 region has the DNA TGTGCCAGCAGTTACGGAGGCTTTGGGACTAGCGGGGGGAAACACTACAATGAGCAGTTCTTC.

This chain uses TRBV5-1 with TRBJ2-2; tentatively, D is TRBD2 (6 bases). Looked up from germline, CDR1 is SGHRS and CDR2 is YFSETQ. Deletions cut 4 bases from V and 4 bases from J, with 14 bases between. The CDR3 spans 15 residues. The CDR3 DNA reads TGCGCCAGCAGCCATAGCGGCGGCGGCACCGGGGAGCTGTTTTTT. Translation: CASSHSGGGTGELFF.

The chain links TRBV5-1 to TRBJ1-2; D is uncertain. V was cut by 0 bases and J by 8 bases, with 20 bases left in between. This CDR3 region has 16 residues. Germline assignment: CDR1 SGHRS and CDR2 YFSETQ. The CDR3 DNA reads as TGCGCCAGCAGCTTGGGAGTTTCAGGCTCATCGGGGGGCTACACCTTC. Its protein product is CASSLGVSGSSGGYTF.

The CDR3 DNA reads as TGTGCCAGCAGTTACGGGCAGGGGATAGGAGATACGCAGTATTTT. Its translation: CASSYGQGIGDTQYF. The chain combines TRBV6-6 with TRBJ2-3, with a possible D match to TRBD1 (6 bases). Germline lookup yields CDR1 MNHNY and CDR2 SVGAGI (reference sequence). The CDR3 loop spans 15 amino acids. Trimming removed 2 bases from V and 5 bases from J, with 14 bases in between.

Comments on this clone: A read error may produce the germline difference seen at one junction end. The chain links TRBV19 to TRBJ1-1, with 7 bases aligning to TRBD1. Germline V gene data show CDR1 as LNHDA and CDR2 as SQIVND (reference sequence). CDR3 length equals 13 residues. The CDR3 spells CASSPTGITKAFF. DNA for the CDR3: TGTGCCAGTAGTCCGACAGGGATCACTAAAGCTTTCTTT.

The CDR3 sequence: CASSPRQGTATNEKLFF. CDR3 coding DNA: TGCGCCAGCAGCCCACGACAGGGGACGGCAACTAATGAAAAACTGTTTTTT. V gene TRBV4-3 combines with J gene TRBJ1-4; 8 bases map to TRBD1. The CDR3 spans 17 residues. V was clipped by 4 bases and J by 0 bases; unmatched bases: 7. Looked up from germline, CDR1 is LGHNA and CDR2 is YSLEER.

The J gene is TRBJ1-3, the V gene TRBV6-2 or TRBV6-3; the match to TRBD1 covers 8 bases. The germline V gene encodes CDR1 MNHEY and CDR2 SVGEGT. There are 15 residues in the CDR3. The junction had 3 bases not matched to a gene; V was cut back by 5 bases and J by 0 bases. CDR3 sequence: CASSATGGSGNTIYF. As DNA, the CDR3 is TGTGCCAGCAGTGCCACAGGGGGCTCTGGAAACACCATATATTTT.

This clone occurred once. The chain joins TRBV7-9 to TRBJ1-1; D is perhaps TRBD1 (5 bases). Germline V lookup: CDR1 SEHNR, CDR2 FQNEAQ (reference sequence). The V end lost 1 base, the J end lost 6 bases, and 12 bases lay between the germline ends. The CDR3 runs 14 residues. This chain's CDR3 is CASSLVGREAEAFF. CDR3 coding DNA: TGTGCCAGCAGCTTAGTCGGCAGGGAGGCTGAAGCTTTCTTT.

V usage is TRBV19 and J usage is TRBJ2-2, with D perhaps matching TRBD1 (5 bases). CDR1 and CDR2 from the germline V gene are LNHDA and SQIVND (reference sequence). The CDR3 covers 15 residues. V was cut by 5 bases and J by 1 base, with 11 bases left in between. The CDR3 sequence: CASSWQGGNTGELFF. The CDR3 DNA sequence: TGTGCCAGTAGTTGGCAGGGCGGGAACACCGGGGAGCTGTTTTTT.

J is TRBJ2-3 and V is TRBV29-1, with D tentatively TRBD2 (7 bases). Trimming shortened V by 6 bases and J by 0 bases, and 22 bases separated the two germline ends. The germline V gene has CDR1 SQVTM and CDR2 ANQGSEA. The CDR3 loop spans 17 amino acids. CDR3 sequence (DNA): TGCAGCGTGGGGGGGGGCGGCAAAAGCCCTAGCACAGATACGCAGTATTTT. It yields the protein CSVGGGGKSPSTDTQYF.

The CDR3 sequence: CASKLGRGHNEQYF. The CDR3 DNA follows: TGTGCCAGTAAATTGGGCAGGGGGCATAACGAGCAGTACTTC. This sequence joins TRBV19 and TRBJ2-7; TRBD1 aligns across 8 bases. Per the germline V gene, CDR1 is LNHDA and CDR2 is SQIVND (reference sequence). The CDR3 totals 14 residues. V trimming: 7 bases; J trimming: 5 bases; junction bases outside the gene matches: 10.

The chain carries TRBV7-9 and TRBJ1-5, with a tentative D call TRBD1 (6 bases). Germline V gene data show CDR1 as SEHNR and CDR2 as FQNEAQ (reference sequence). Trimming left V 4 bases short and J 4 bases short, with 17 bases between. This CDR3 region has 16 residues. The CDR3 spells CASSSAMTGLNQPQHF. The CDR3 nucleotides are TGTGCCAGCAGCTCCGCAATGACAGGTCTGAATCAGCCCCAGCATTTT.

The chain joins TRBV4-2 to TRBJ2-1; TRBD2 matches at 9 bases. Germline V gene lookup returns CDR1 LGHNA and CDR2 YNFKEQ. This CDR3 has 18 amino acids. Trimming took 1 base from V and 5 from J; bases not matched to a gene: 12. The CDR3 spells CASSQGSLAGGSHNEQFF. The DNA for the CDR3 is TGTGCCAGCAGCCAAGGGTCTTTGGCGGGGGGGTCCCACAATGAGCAGTTCTTC.

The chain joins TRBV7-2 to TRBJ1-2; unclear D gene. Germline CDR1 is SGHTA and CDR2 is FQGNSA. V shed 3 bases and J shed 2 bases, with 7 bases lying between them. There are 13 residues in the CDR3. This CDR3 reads CASSFVQNYGYTF. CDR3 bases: TGTGCCAGCAGCTTCGTACAGAACTATGGCTACACCTTC.

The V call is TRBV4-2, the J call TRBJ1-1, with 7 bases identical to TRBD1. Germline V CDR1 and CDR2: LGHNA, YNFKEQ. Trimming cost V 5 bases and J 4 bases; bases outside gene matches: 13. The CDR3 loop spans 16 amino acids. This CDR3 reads CASSEAGATGSTEAFF. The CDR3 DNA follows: TGTGCCAGCAGCGAAGCTGGGGCGACAGGGAGCACTGAAGCTTTCTTT.

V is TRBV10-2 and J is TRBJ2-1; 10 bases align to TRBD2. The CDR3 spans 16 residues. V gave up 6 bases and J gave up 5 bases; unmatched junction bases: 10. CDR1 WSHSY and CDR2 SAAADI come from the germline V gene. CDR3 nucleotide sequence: TGCGCCAGCAGGCCTAGCGGGGGTTCTAGGCACAATGAGCAGTTCTTC. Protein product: CASRPSGGSRHNEQFF.

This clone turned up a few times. CDR3 protein: CASSGQRAAEGYTF. For the CDR3, the DNA is TGTGCCAGCTCAGGACAAAGGGCCGCGGAGGGCTACACCTTC. V usage is TRBV18 and J usage is TRBJ1-2; a possible D gene is TRBD1 (5 bases). CDR1 and CDR2 (germline): KGHSH, LQKENI. The V end was cut by 5 bases, the J end by 8 bases, with 18 bases between. The CDR3 loop spans 14 amino acids.

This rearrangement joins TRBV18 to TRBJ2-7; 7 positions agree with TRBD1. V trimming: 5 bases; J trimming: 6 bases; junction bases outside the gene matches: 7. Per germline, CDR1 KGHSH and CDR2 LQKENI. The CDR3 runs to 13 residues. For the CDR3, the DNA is TGTGCCAGCTCAAACGACAGGGCCGGCGAGCAGTACTTC. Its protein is CASSNDRAGEQYF.

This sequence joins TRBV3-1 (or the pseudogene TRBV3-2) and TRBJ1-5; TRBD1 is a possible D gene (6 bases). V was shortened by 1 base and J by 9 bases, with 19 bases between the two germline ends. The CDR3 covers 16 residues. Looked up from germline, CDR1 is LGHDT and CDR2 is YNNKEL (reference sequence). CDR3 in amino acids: CASSQGYDRPGWPQHF. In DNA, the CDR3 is TGTGCCAGCAGCCAAGGATACGACAGGCCAGGGTGGCCCCAGCATTTT.

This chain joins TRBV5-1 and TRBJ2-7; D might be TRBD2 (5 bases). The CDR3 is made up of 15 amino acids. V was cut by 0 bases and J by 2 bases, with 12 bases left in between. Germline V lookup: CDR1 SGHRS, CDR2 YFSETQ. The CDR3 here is CASSLVPQEAYEQYF. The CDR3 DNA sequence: TGCGCCAGCAGCTTGGTTCCTCAGGAGGCCTACGAGCAGTACTTC.

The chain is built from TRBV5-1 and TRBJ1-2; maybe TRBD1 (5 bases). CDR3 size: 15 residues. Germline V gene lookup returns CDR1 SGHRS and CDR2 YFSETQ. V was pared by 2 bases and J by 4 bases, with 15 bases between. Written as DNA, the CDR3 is TGCGCCAGCAGCTTTACCAGGGATCCAAGCTATGGCTACACCTTC. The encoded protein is CASSFTRDPSYGYTF.

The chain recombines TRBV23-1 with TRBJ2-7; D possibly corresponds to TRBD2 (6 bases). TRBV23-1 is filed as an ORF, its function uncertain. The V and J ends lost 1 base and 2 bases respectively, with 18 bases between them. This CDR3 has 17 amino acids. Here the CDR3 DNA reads TGCGCCAGCAGTCAATTAACGGCGGCTAGCGAGGCCTACGAGCAGTACTTC. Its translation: CASSQLTAASEAYEQYF.

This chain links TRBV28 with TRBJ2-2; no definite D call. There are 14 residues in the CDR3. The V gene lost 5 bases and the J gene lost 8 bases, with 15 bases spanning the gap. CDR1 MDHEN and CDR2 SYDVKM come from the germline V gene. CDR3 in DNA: TGTGCCAGCAGTGGCCCCCTGACTTCTGGGGAGCTGTTTTTT. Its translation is CASSGPLTSGELFF.

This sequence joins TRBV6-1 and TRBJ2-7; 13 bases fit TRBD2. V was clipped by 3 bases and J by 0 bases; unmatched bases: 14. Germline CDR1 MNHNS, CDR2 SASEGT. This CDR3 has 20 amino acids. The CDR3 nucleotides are TGTGCCAGCAGTGATCACCAACCGGGACTAGCGGGACGCAGCTCCTACGAGCAGTACTTC. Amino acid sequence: CASSDHQPGLAGRSSYEQYF.

For the CDR3, the DNA is TGTGCCAGCAGCTTTGTTGTTTCGCCAGGCTCGATAACTGAAGCTTTCTTT. As protein: CASSFVVSPGSITEAFF. V usage is TRBV5-4 and J usage is TRBJ1-1; D remains unclear. The CDR3 extends over 17 amino acids. CDR1 and CDR2 (germline): SGHNT, YYREEE (reference sequence). Trimming left V 2 bases short and J 5 bases short, with 22 bases between.